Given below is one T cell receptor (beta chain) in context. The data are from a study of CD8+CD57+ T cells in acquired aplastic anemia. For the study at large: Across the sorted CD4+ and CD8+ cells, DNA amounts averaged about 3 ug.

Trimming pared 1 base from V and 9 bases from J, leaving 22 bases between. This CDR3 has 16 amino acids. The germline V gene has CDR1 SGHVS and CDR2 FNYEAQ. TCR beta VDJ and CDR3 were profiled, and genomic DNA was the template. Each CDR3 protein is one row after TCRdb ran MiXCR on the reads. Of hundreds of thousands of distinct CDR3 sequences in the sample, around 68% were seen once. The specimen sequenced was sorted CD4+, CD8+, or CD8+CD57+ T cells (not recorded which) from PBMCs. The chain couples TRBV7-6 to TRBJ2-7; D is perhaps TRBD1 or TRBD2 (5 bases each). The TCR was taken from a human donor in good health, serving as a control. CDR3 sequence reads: CASSLVTGLGSNVQYF. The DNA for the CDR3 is TGTGCCAGCAGCTTAGTTACAGGACTTGGCTCCAACGTGCAGTACTTC.